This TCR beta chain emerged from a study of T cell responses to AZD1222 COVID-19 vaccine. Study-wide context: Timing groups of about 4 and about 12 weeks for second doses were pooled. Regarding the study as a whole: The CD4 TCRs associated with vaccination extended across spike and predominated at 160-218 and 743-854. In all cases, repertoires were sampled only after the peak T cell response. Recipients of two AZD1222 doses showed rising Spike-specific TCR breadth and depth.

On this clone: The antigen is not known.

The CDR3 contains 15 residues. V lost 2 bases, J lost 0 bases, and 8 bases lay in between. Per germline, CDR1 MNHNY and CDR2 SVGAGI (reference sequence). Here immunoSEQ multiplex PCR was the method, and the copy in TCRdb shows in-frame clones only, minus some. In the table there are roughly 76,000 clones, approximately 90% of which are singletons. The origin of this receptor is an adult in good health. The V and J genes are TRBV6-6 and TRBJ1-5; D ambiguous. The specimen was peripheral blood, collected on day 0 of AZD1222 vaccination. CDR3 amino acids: CASSYRTSSNQPQHF. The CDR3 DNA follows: TGTGCCAGCAGTTACCGGACTTCTAGCAATCAGCCCCAGCATTTT.